Sequencing of this T cell receptor (beta chain) was carried out in a study of cytomegalovirus exposure and HLA in healthy donors. PCR involved 60 Vbeta and 13 Jbeta primers. Only in-frame clones appear in the TCRdb table, and some are missing; sequencing was by immunoSEQ multiplex PCR. The sample has about 110,000 clones; approximately 82% are singletons. Germline CDR1 is MGHRA and CDR2 is YSYEKL. The CDR3 sequence is 14 residues long. V was clipped by 1 base and J by 7 bases, with 12 bases between them. This chain connects TRBV4-1 to TRBJ2-3, with TRBD1 as a possible D gene (5 bases). This clonotype originated in a middle-aged man in good health and CMV-seronegative. Sequencing used PBMCs. The CDR3 loop is CASSQVSGMYTQYF. CDR3 in DNA: TGCGCCAGCAGCCAAGTTTCAGGGATGTATACGCAGTATTTT.